These 17 T cell receptor beta chains were all obtained from the same sample, sequenced in a study of blood T cell repertoires in COVID-19. The method was immunoSEQ multiplex PCR; TCRdb's version includes in-frame clones alone and lacks a portion of them. This table has approximately 120,000 clones, about four fifths appearing once. The material sequenced was peripheral blood. All receptors come from a human donor in a cohort sampled during active COVID-19.

This chain connects TRBV4-1 to TRBJ1-4; D gene uncertain. Germline V CDR1 and CDR2: MGHRA, YSYEKL. The CDR3 consists of 17 residues. Trimming removed 0 bases from V and 3 bases from J, with 14 bases in between. The CDR3 here is CASSQEEVLGANEKLFF. Here the CDR3 DNA reads TGCGCCAGCAGCCAAGAAGAAGTTCTCGGGGCTAATGAAAAACTGTTTTTT.

The V call is TRBV14, the J call TRBJ2-7; 8 bases align to TRBD1. CDR3 length equals 18 residues. Germline CDR1 and CDR2: SGHDN and FVKESK. J was trimmed by 0 bases and V by 0 bases; bases with no gene match: 10. The DNA for the CDR3 is TGTGCCAGCAGCCAAGATAATGGGACAGGTAAGGGCTCCTACGAGCAGTACTTC. As protein: CASSQDNGTGKGSYEQYF.

The chain is built from TRBV18 and TRBJ1-3, with 7 bases fitting TRBD1. This CDR3 is built from 14 residues. V shed 3 bases, J shed 6 bases, and the junction held 5 bases outside the gene matches. Germline lookup yields CDR1 KGHSH and CDR2 LQKENI. CDR3 coding DNA: TGTGCCAGCTCACCTCCGGGACAGTCAAACACCATATATTTT. It codes for CASSPPGQSNTIYF.

The V gene is TRBV28, the J gene TRBJ1-2; D unresolved. Germline CDR1 is MDHEN and CDR2 is SYDVKM. The CDR3 is made up of 13 amino acids. The V gene lost 6 bases and the J gene lost 4 bases, with 12 bases spanning the gap. This CDR3 reads CASRTSAAYGYTF. In nucleotides, the CDR3 is TGTGCCAGCAGGACCTCGGCGGCCTATGGCTACACCTTC.

The chain employs TRBV6-6 and TRBJ2-1; TRBD2 might be the D (6 bases). Trimming removed 6 bases from V and 12 bases from J, with 18 bases in between. Germline lookup yields CDR1 MNHNY and CDR2 SVGAGI (reference sequence). The CDR3 has 13 amino acids. DNA of the CDR3: TGTGCCAGCAGGAACACGGAGGGTAATTGGCAGTTCTTC. Its translation is CASRNTEGNWQFF.

The chain is built from TRBV5-1 and TRBJ2-7, with D perhaps TRBD2 (5 bases). Germline V CDR1 and CDR2: SGHRS, YFSETQ. The CDR3 has 15 residues. V gave up 0 bases and J gave up 7 bases, with 17 bases separating them. The CDR3 reads CASSLDRDAGREQYF. The CDR3 region has the DNA TGCGCCAGCAGCTTGGACCGGGATGCAGGAAGAGAGCAGTACTTC.

This rearrangement joins TRBV7-8 to TRBJ1-1, with D maybe TRBD1 (6 bases). The CDR3 is 16 residues long. V gave up 5 bases and J gave up 0 bases, with 16 bases separating them. CDR1 and CDR2 from the germline V gene are SGHVS and FQNEAQ. The CDR3 coding sequence is TGTGCCAGCAGCCCAAGGGGGACACACATGAACACTGAAGCTTTCTTT. Protein product: CASSPRGTHMNTEAFF. Full variable domain (remainder filled in from reference TRBV7-8 and TRBJ1-1): GAGVSQSPRYKVAKRGQDVALRCDPISGHVSLFWYQQALGQGPEFLTYFQNEAQLDKSGLPSDRFFAERPEGSVSTLKIQRTQQEDSAVYLCASSPRGTHMNTEAFFGQGTRLTVV.

This clone occurred once. The chain is built from TRBV4-2 and TRBJ1-1; D remains unclear. V dropped 4 bases and J dropped 4 bases, with 10 bases sitting between them. The CDR3 length is 13 residues. CDR1 is LGHNA, CDR2 YNFKEQ, per germline. DNA of the CDR3: TGTGCCAGCAGCCCCTGGGCGGGCACTGAAGCTTTCTTT. This encodes CASSPWAGTEAFF.

The chain carries TRBV19 and TRBJ1-1; TRBD1 agrees at 8 bases. The junction had 6 bases not matched to a gene; V was cut back by 5 bases and J by 1 base. CDR3 length: 15 amino acids. Germline V gene sequence: CDR1 LNHDA, CDR2 SQIVND (reference sequence). The CDR3 reads CASSPRTGRNTEAFF. The CDR3 nucleotides are TGTGCCAGTAGTCCAAGGACAGGGAGGAACACTGAAGCTTTCTTT.

V gene TRBV27 combines with J gene TRBJ2-1, with D tentatively TRBD2 (6 bases). V was clipped by 4 bases and J by 9 bases, with 25 bases between them. The CDR3 runs 17 residues. Germline CDR1 reads MNHEY; CDR2 reads SMNVEV (reference sequence). CDR3 loop: CASSYTYRTTSRGEQFF. CDR3 nucleotide sequence: TGTGCCAGCAGTTACACGTACAGGACTACCTCGAGGGGTGAGCAGTTCTTC.

The V call is TRBV7-9, the J call TRBJ1-2; tentatively, D is TRBD1 (6 bases). The CDR3 is made up of 14 amino acids. Trimming removed 5 bases at V and 8 bases at J, with 18 bases between. Germline V lookup: CDR1 SEHNR, CDR2 FQNEAQ (reference sequence). DNA for the CDR3: TGTGCCAGCAGCACGTGGACAGCCACGGGGGGCTACACCTTC. Translated, it gives CASSTWTATGGYTF.

The chain is built from TRBV4-3 and TRBJ1-5; no definite D call. This CDR3 contains 13 residues. Trimming shortened V by 0 bases and J by 7 bases, and 7 bases separated the two germline ends. CDR1 is LGHNA and CDR2 is YSLEER in the germline V gene. The CDR3 sequence: CASSQDGAQPQHF. The CDR3 bases are TGCGCCAGCAGCCAAGATGGTGCGCAGCCCCAGCATTTT.

This clone was recorded a few times. The gene calls are TRBV6-2 or TRBV6-3 and TRBJ2-7, with TRBD2 as a possible D gene (6 bases). CDR1 MNHEY and CDR2 SVGEGT come from the germline V gene. V was shortened by 2 bases and J by 2 bases, with 10 bases between the two germline ends. The CDR3 length is 14 residues. This CDR3 reads CASSYPLATYEQYF. The DNA of the CDR3 is TGTGCCAGCAGTTACCCGCTAGCGACCTACGAGCAGTACTTC.

The V and J genes are TRBV4-1 and TRBJ1-4; D unresolved. In germline, CDR1 is MGHRA, CDR2 YSYEKL. The CDR3 is made up of 16 amino acids. The ends were cut back, 1 base at V and 10 bases at J, with 19 bases in the middle. The CDR3 protein is CASSQGGVEVYGKLFF. For the CDR3, the DNA is TGCGCCAGCAGCCAAGGTGGTGTGGAGGTCTACGGAAAACTGTTTTTT.

This chain joins TRBV6-6 and TRBJ2-3; the D gene is possibly TRBD2 (5 bases). CDR3 length: 14 amino acids. The V end lost 2 bases, the J end lost 1 base, and 7 bases lay between the germline ends. Germline assignment: CDR1 MNHNY and CDR2 SVGAGI (reference sequence). CDR3 nucleotides: TGTGCCAGCAGTTACACTAGTCGCACAGATACGCAGTATTTT. Its protein is CASSYTSRTDTQYF.

In this sample, this clone turned up once. The chain joins TRBV7-8 to TRBJ1-1, with 10 bases fitting TRBD1. Per the germline V gene, CDR1 is SGHVS and CDR2 is FQNEAQ. The ends lost 3 bases at V and 1 base at J; junction bases unmatched: 5. The CDR3 consists of 16 residues. CDR3 protein: CASSFRDRGQNTEAFF. The CDR3 nucleotides read TGTGCCAGCAGCTTCCGGGACAGGGGACAGAACACTGAAGCTTTCTTT.

J is TRBJ1-4 and V is TRBV19; 8 nucleotides agree with TRBD1. From germline, CDR1 is LNHDA and CDR2 SQIVND (reference sequence). CDR3 length equals 16 residues. J gave up 4 bases and V 5 bases, and 9 bases lay outside the gene matches. CDR3 amino acids: CASSSGQGIFNEKLFF. The CDR3 bases are TGTGCCAGTAGTTCAGGACAGGGAATCTTTAATGAAAAACTGTTTTTT.